Here is one TCR beta chain with its context. cDNA reverse transcribed from extracted RNA served as the sequencing template. Clones were read by immunoSEQ multiplex PCR, and TCRdb kept only the in-frame ones, dropping some. The sample has some 180,000 clones, about 48% seen once. V shed 5 bases and J 0 bases; nucleotides not matched to a gene: 4. Looked up from germline, CDR1 is SGHTA and CDR2 is FQGNSA. The CDR3 covers 15 residues. Described treatment: oral pan-JAK inhibitor, 5-10 mg twice daily. This sample was included in a study of CD8+ T cells in alopecia areata. This chain uses TRBV7-2 with TRBJ1-2, with 9 bases lining up with TRBD1. The material was CD8+ T cells sorted from blood, obtained at week 24, from a patient treated with tofacitinib. The receptor was isolated from a human donor with alopecia areata. The CDR3 sequence: CASSHGQGSNYGYTF. The DNA of the CDR3 is TGTGCCAGCAGCCACGGACAGGGGTCTAACTATGGCTACACCTTC.